This is a list of T cell receptor beta chains from one sample in a study of CD8 T cells in ankylosing spondylitis. TCRdb used MiXCR to reprocess the 5' RACE reads, holding one entry per CDR3 protein. Among 650,000 to 800,000 distinct CDR3 sequences listed, roughly 19% were seen once. The sample was blood, either unsorted or a sorted T cell fraction (not recorded which). These receptors were obtained from a male donor with ankylosing spondylitis. Each CDR3 is given without its conserved first and last residue. A clone size is listed for some rows: how often the clone was seen (once, few, many), or a class if it is expanded.

>TRBJ2-6|.|TRBV4-2
ASSPPPGQGSAGANVLT
>TRBJ2-5|.|TRBV5-8
ASRGTSGGQETQY
>TRBJ1-1|.|TRBV5-1
ASSSQGGITEAF
>TRBJ2-5|few|TRBV5-1
ASSFIGGGQETQY
>TRBJ1-4|few|TRBV29-1
SVLGRETNEKLF
>TRBJ2-3|.|TRBV7-2
ASSSWTSGIDTQY
>TRBJ2-1|.|TRBV2
ASTPRSREDEQF
>TRBJ2-3|few|TRBV7-2
ASSRNRGVTDTQY
>TRBJ1-1|few|TRBV18
ASSPAGAATEAF
>TRBJ2-3|few|TRBV5-1
ASSQGYLGGQVTDTQY
>TRBJ1-5|.|TRBV12-3/TRBV12-4
ASSPPGGTFQPQH
>TRBJ2-5|.|TRBV25-1
ASSGGTQY
>TRBJ1-1|few|TRBV7-9
ASSGWTGRNTEAF
>TRBJ2-5|.|TRBV6-5
ASSYERLAGAQETQY
>TRBJ1-5|.|TRBV27
ASSPGTGGVWPQH
>TRBJ1-3|few|TRBV12-3/TRBV12-4
ASSRTGGITIY
>TRBJ2-1|few|TRBV29-1
SVEGLAGVWNEQF
>TRBJ2-2|.|TRBV20-1
SAITRAPFRLYRETNTGELF
>TRBJ2-2|.|TRBV5-1
ASSPQRAETGELF
>TRBJ2-1|.|TRBV20-1
SASWVFYNEQF
>TRBJ1-1|few|TRBV29-1
SGKGLENTEAF
>TRBJ1-6|few|TRBV3-1
ASSQLNSPLH